The 14 T cell receptor beta chains given below trace back to one sample, sequenced in a study of blood T cell repertoires in COVID-19. Data came from immunoSEQ multiplex PCR; TCRdb stores just in-frame clones and leaves some out. The sample has hundreds of thousands of clones, roughly 87% seen once. The sample consisted of peripheral blood. The source is a man younger than 35 with active or convalescent COVID-19.

Here the CDR3 reads CASSLGAEETQYF. The CDR3, as DNA: TGTGCCAGCAGCTTAGGGGCAGAAGAGACCCAGTACTTC. This chain connects TRBV13 to TRBJ2-5; D uncertain. The CDR3 runs to 13 residues. CDR1 is PRHDT, CDR2 FYEKMQ, per germline (reference sequence). V was clipped by 0 bases and J by 3 bases, with 5 bases between them. Looking up the rest from reference TRBV13 and TRBJ2-5 gives the full variable domain: AAGVIQSPRHLIKEKRETATLKCYPIPRHDTVYWYQQGPGQDPQFLISFYEKMQSDKGSIPDRFSAQQFSDYHSELNMSSLELGDSALYFCASSLGAEETQYFGPGTRLLVL.

In this sample, this clone turned up once. The chain uses TRBV5-1 and TRBJ2-1; D remains ambiguous. The CDR3 extends over 12 amino acids. Germline CDR1 SGHRS, CDR2 YFSETQ. Trimming shortened V by 5 bases and J by 8 bases, and 11 bases separated the two germline ends. CDR3 nucleotides: TGCGCCAGCAGTACTACACTTTATGAGCAGTTCTTC. It encodes CASSTTLYEQFF.

The chain is built from TRBV18 and TRBJ1-3; 10 bases agree with TRBD1. V gave up 6 bases and J gave up 4 bases; unmatched junction bases: 9. The CDR3 is 16 residues long. From germline, CDR1 is KGHSH and CDR2 LQKENI. CDR3 region: CASSRTPTGGGNTIYF. CDR3 bases: TGTGCCAGCTCCCGCACTCCGACAGGGGGCGGAAACACCATATATTTT.

The chain has TRBV5-5 and TRBJ2-7; D unresolved. CDR1 is SGHKS and CDR2 is YYEKEE in the germline V gene (reference sequence). The CDR3 is 13 residues long. Trimming stripped 0 bases from V and 2 bases from J, with 6 bases between. The DNA of the CDR3 is TGTGCCAGCAGCTTGGACAGTCCCTACGAGCAGTACTTC. The encoded protein is CASSLDSPYEQYF.

The V gene is TRBV11-2, the J gene TRBJ1-4; 8 bases align to TRBD1. Germline V gene lookup returns CDR1 SGHAT and CDR2 FQNNGV. The CDR3 extends over 18 amino acids. The junction had 18 bases not matched to a gene; V was cut back by 4 bases and J by 8 bases. CDR3 region: CASSSLDRLGQGAEKLFF. The CDR3 bases are TGTGCCAGCAGCTCTTTGGACCGCCTCGGACAGGGCGCGGAAAAACTGTTTTTT.

The chain couples TRBV10-3 to TRBJ1-5, with 7 bases that match TRBD1. After removal of 0 bases from V and 3 bases from J, the junction contained 5 bases not matched to a gene. The length of the CDR3 is 16 residues. CDR1 and CDR2 (germline): ENHRY, SYGVKD. CDR3 region: CAISESEGGDNQPQHF. DNA of the CDR3: TGTGCCATCAGTGAGTCGGAAGGGGGCGACAATCAGCCCCAGCATTTT.

The chain has TRBV7-9 and TRBJ2-5; 9 nucleotides match TRBD1. CDR1 is SEHNR and CDR2 is FQNEAQ in the germline V gene (reference sequence). The CDR3 is 16 amino acids. After removal of 5 bases from V and 5 bases from J, the junction contained 12 bases not matched to a gene. The CDR3 DNA sequence: TGTGCCAGCAGCGTCAAGGACAGGGGTATCGGGGAGACCCAGTACTTC. Its protein is CASSVKDRGIGETQYF.

The rearrangement joins TRBV28 to TRBJ1-1, with 7 bases identical to TRBD1. V shed 5 bases, J shed 0 bases, and the junction held 6 bases outside the gene matches. CDR3 length: 15 amino acids. CDR1 and CDR2 (germline): MDHEN, SYDVKM. The CDR3 DNA follows: TGTGCCAGCAGTACCCGGGACAGACTGAACACTGAAGCTTTCTTT. Its protein is CASSTRDRLNTEAFF. The variable domain in full, completed from reference TRBV28 and TRBJ1-1, reads DVKVTQSSRYLVKRTGEKVFLECVQDMDHENMFWYRQDPGLGLRLIYFSYDVKMKEKGDIPEGYSVSREKKERFSLILESASTNQTSMYLCASSTRDRLNTEAFFGQGTRLTVV.

The rearrangement uses TRBV9 and TRBJ1-2; TRBD1 agrees at 12 bases. Per germline, CDR1 SGDLS and CDR2 YYNGEE. J lost 6 bases, V lost 0 bases, and 9 bases had no gene match. This CDR3 comprises 17 residues. This CDR3 reads CASSVDVEGTGGNGYTF. The CDR3 DNA follows: TGTGCCAGCAGCGTAGACGTTGAAGGGACAGGGGGCAATGGCTACACCTTC.

This rearrangement joins TRBV27 to TRBJ1-2; tentative D call: TRBD1 (6 bases). This CDR3 has 15 amino acids. Trimming stripped 4 bases from V and 3 bases from J, with 15 bases between. Germline V gives CDR1 MNHEY, CDR2 SMNVEV (reference sequence). CDR3 amino acids: CASSSAGAGDYGYTF. CDR3 nucleotide sequence: TGTGCCAGCAGTTCCGCAGGGGCTGGGGACTATGGCTACACCTTC.

The chain couples TRBV28 to TRBJ1-5; 7 bases agree with TRBD1. Per the germline V gene, CDR1 is MDHEN and CDR2 is SYDVKM. This CDR3 spans 16 amino acids. V trimming: 6 bases; J trimming: 7 bases; junction bases outside the gene matches: 15. In nucleotides, the CDR3 is TGTGCCAGCAGACGAGGGGACAGCAAAGGAGGGCAGCCCCAGCATTTT. This gives the protein CASRRGDSKGGQPQHF.

The chain carries TRBV29-1 and TRBJ2-5; 7 bases align to TRBD1. CDR1 and CDR2 (germline): SQVTM, ANQGSEA. The J segment lost 5 bases and the V segment lost 4 bases, leaving 7 bases of the junction unmatched. CDR3 length: 13 residues. The chain's CDR3 is CSVGRQGEETQYF. The CDR3 coding sequence is TGCAGCGTTGGTCGGCAGGGGGAGGAGACCCAGTACTTC.

The V call is TRBV28, the J call TRBJ1-2; D is undetermined. The CDR3 consists of 18 residues. Germline assignment: CDR1 MDHEN and CDR2 SYDVKM. Trimming pared 2 bases from V and 3 bases from J, leaving 22 bases between. The CDR3 sequence: CASSLLPTDSPLDYGYTF. CDR3 DNA: TGTGCCAGCAGTTTACTCCCGACGGACTCCCCCCTCGACTATGGCTACACCTTC.

The rearrangement joins TRBV7-9 to TRBJ1-2; D is unresolved. Germline V gene sequence: CDR1 SEHNR, CDR2 FQNEAQ (reference sequence). This CDR3 comprises 14 residues. Trimming stripped 3 bases from V and 0 bases from J, with 8 bases between. This CDR3 reads CASSFDGANYGYTF. The CDR3 DNA reads TGTGCCAGCAGCTTTGACGGAGCTAACTATGGCTACACCTTC.